What follows are 19 T cell receptor beta chains derived from one specimen sequenced in a study of radiation and T cells in renal cell carcinoma. Assay: immunoSEQ multiplex PCR; the TCRdb copy retains only in-frame clones and omits some. The data show approximately 70,000 clones, with 70% to 80% seen just once and approximately 7% held by the top ten. Time point reported: blood 4 weeks post-SBRT, at nephrectomy. Treatment meaning: 15 Gy SBRT to primary tumor, nephrectomy 4 weeks later. The sequencing used blood, collected from a patient whose treatment included radiotherapy and nephrectomy. The receptors were gathered from a man aged 60 to 69 with renal cell carcinoma.

This chain connects TRBV6-5 to TRBJ2-1, with 10 positions matching TRBD2. The CDR3 runs to 14 residues. The germline V gene encodes CDR1 MNHEY and CDR2 SVGAGI. V trimming: 2 bases; J trimming: 8 bases; junction bases outside the gene matches: 3. The CDR3 DNA is TGTGCCAGCAGTTACGGACTAGCGGCGGATGAGCAGTTCTTC. This gives the protein CASSYGLAADEQFF.

The rearrangement uses TRBV18 and TRBJ2-7; 10 bases map to TRBD2. Germline lookup yields CDR1 KGHSH and CDR2 LQKENI. CDR3 length: 15 amino acids. With V trimmed by 6 bases and J by 5 bases, 10 bases remained unmatched. The DNA for the CDR3 is TGTGCCAGCTCGTTTGGGCTAGCGGGAGACAACGAGCAGTACGTC. Translated, it gives CASSFGLAGDNEQYV.

This chain connects TRBV19 to TRBJ2-3; 7 bases match TRBD1. CDR3 length: 14 amino acids. CDR1 LNHDA and CDR2 SQIVND come from the germline V gene (reference sequence). Losses at the gene ends were 3 bases for V and 2 bases for J; bases not matched to a gene: 2. As DNA, the CDR3 is TGTGCCAGTAGTATCCAGGGGGTCACAGATACGCAGTATTTT. It specifies CASSIQGVTDTQYF.

The CDR3, as DNA: TGCGCCAGCAGCTCAAGTACAGGGGAAATGATGAACACTGAAGCTTTCTTT. Protein sequence: CASSSSTGEMMNTEAFF. The chain has TRBV5-1 and TRBJ1-1, with 7 bases matching TRBD1. CDR1 and CDR2 from the germline V gene are SGHRS and YFSETQ. V was clipped by 3 bases and J by 0 bases; unmatched bases: 11. This CDR3 is 17 amino acids long.

V gene TRBV30 combines with J gene TRBJ2-1, with D hard to call. V was pared by 0 bases and J by 6 bases, with 9 bases between. The V gene's germline CDR1 is GTSNPN and CDR2 SVGIG (reference sequence). The CDR3 loop spans 13 amino acids. CDR3 residues: CAWSVPLSNEQFF. The CDR3 DNA reads TGTGCCTGGAGTGTGCCCCTGAGCAATGAGCAGTTCTTC.

The chain is built from TRBV5-4 and TRBJ2-3; 7 bases fit TRBD2. This CDR3 region has 15 residues. The germline V gene encodes CDR1 SGHNT and CDR2 YYREEE (reference sequence). The ends lost 1 base at V and 4 bases at J; junction bases unmatched: 6. CDR3 region: CASSLTLAEADTQYF. The CDR3 nucleotides read TGTGCCAGCAGCTTGACGCTAGCGGAAGCAGATACGCAGTATTTT.

This clone was detected once. The chain joins TRBV11-3 to TRBJ1-3; the match to TRBD1 covers 9 bases. V lost 5 bases and J lost 6; bases outside the gene matches: 8. Germline V CDR1 and CDR2: SGHNT, YENEEA. The CDR3 is 15 residues long. Here the CDR3 DNA reads TGTGCCAGCAGCCCAAGGGACAGGGAAGTAAACACCATATATTTT. This codes for CASSPRDREVNTIYF.

The V and J genes are TRBV6-6 and TRBJ2-7; 10 bases map to TRBD1. This CDR3 has 14 residues. V lost 3 bases to trimming and J lost 4 bases; unmatched junction nucleotides: 3. The germline V gene has CDR1 MNHNY and CDR2 SVGAGI (reference sequence). Here the CDR3 DNA reads TGTGCCAGCAGTTATTGGACAGGGGGGTACGAGCAGTACTTC. As protein: CASSYWTGGYEQYF.

The chain is built from TRBV7-8 and TRBJ2-3; the match to TRBD2 covers 11 bases. This CDR3 region has 16 residues. Germline values: CDR1 SGHVS, CDR2 FQNEAQ. The ends lost 4 bases at V and 4 bases at J; junction bases unmatched: 7. CDR3 in DNA: TGTGCCAGCAGCTCGATTAGACTAGCGGGGTCAGATACGCAGTATTTT. This gives the protein CASSSIRLAGSDTQYF.

The rearrangement uses TRBV7-2 and TRBJ2-4; D is perhaps TRBD1 (6 bases). This CDR3 is built from 16 residues. The germline V and J ends were trimmed by 1 base and 9 bases, with 19 bases remaining between them. Per the germline V gene, CDR1 is SGHTA and CDR2 is FQGNSA. CDR3 sequence reads: CASSLERATSRGIQYF. The DNA for the CDR3 is TGTGCCAGCAGCTTAGAGAGGGCAACCAGCAGGGGCATTCAGTACTTC.

This chain joins TRBV15 and TRBJ1-1; D not certain. Deletions cut 3 bases from V and 5 bases from J, with 10 bases between. The germline V gene has CDR1 LNHNV and CDR2 YYDKDF (reference sequence). The CDR3 loop spans 13 amino acids. The CDR3 bases are TGTGCCACCAGCAGGAACCAACGTACTGAAGCTTTCTTT. Residues: CATSRNQRTEAFF. Using reference TRBV15 and TRBJ1-1 for the parts outside the CDR3, the full variable domain is DAMVIQNPRYQVTQFGKPVTLSCSQTLNHNVMYWYQQKSSQAPKLLFHYYDKDFNNEADTPDNFQSRRPNTSFCFLDIRSPGLGDTAMYLCATSRNQRTEAFFGQGTRLTVV.

This clone came up a few times. The chain uses TRBV7-8 and TRBJ2-7; D tentatively reads TRBD1 or TRBD2 (5 bases each). The ends were cut back, 5 bases at V and 3 bases at J, with 11 bases in the middle. The CDR3 has 13 residues. Germline CDR1 is SGHVS and CDR2 is FQNEAQ. DNA of the CDR3: TGTGCCAGCAGCGAGGGACGGCTCTACGAGCAGTACTTC. Residues: CASSEGRLYEQYF.

In nucleotides, the CDR3 is TGTGCCAGTAGTATAGCCACGCCTCGTAAGGCTTTCTTT. This gives the protein CASSIATPRKAFF. This chain joins TRBV19 and TRBJ1-1; no definite D call. Germline CDR1 LNHDA, CDR2 SQIVND (reference sequence). The CDR3 extends over 13 amino acids. V lost 1 base, J lost 11 bases, and 14 bases lay in between.

This chain connects TRBV7-8 to TRBJ2-5; 9 bases line up with TRBD1. Germline CDR1 and CDR2: SGHVS and FQNEAQ. CDR3 length equals 13 residues. The ends lost 5 bases at V and 9 bases at J; junction bases unmatched: 7. The CDR3 coding sequence is TGTGCCAGCAGCGACGGACAGGGGCTGCCCCAGTACTTC. This translates into CASSDGQGLPQYF. Based on the CDR3 plus reference TRBV7-8 and TRBJ2-5, the full variable domain is GAGVSQSPRYKVAKRGQDVALRCDPISGHVSLFWYQQALGQGPEFLTYFQNEAQLDKSGLPSDRFFAERPEGSVSTLKIQRTQQEDSAVYLCASSDGQGLPQYFGPGTRLLVL.

This chain uses TRBV19 with TRBJ1-4; D is uncertain. Trimming took 3 bases from V and 4 from J, leaving 12 bases between them. Germline loops: CDR1 LNHDA, CDR2 SQIVND (reference sequence). CDR3 length: 15 amino acids. This chain's CDR3 is CASSIRADLNEKLFF. DNA for the CDR3: TGTGCCAGTAGTATTCGGGCAGACCTTAATGAAAAACTGTTTTTT.

The rearrangement links TRBV6-6 to TRBJ2-4, with a tentative D call TRBD1 (6 bases). The CDR3 has 14 residues. V lost 5 bases and J 4 bases, leaving 12 bases between the germline ends. In germline, CDR1 is MNHNY, CDR2 SVGAGI (reference sequence). The CDR3 bases are TGTGCCAGCAGTCCCCGGGACAAAAAAAACATTCAGTACTTC. It specifies CASSPRDKKNIQYF.

Here the CDR3 DNA reads TGTGCCAGCAGCCGCGGCCAGAGGAACACTGAAGCTTTCTTT. Translated: CASSRGQRNTEAFF. This chain joins TRBV7-2 and TRBJ1-1, with D unresolved. This CDR3 region has 14 residues. The V gene lost 5 bases and the J gene lost 1 base, with 11 bases spanning the gap. Germline V gene sequence: CDR1 SGHTA, CDR2 FQGNSA.

The CDR3, as DNA: TGTGCCAGCAGCCCGCGGATTCGGGAGGGCTACACCTTC. Amino acid sequence: CASSPRIREGYTF. V usage is TRBV16 and J usage is TRBJ1-2; D remains unclear. CDR1 KGHSY and CDR2 FQNENV come from the germline V gene. Trimming left V 4 bases short and J 8 bases short, with 14 bases between. This CDR3 comprises 13 residues.

This clone was seen a handful of times. This chain links TRBV9 with TRBJ2-1, with 7 bases matching TRBD1. The CDR3 extends over 16 amino acids. Germline CDR1 reads SGDLS; CDR2 reads YYNGEE. The V gene end was trimmed by 4 bases and the J gene end by 4 bases; junction bases not matched to a gene: 11. The CDR3 region is CASSPRTGQIYNEQFF. DNA for the CDR3: TGTGCCAGCAGCCCCCGGACAGGACAAATTTACAATGAGCAGTTCTTC.